This TCR beta chain was sequenced in a study of OX40 agonist ivuxolimab in advanced cancers. Study context: Allowance was made for prior anti-PD-1, anti-PD-L1 or anti-CTLA-4 therapy, and roughly 39% had some.

TCRdb's table, derived via immunoSEQ multiplex PCR, lists solely in-frame clones and lacks some. The table has some 87,000 clones, about 90% seen once. Autoimmune disease history or systemic immunosuppression meant exclusion. The TCR originated in an adult with an advanced solid tumor such as melanoma, head and neck, liver or kidney cancer. The material sequenced was CD4+ or CD8+ T cells sorted from blood, taken in a trial of the OX40 agonist ivuxolimab.

The CDR3 is CASSLVRDVGEKLFF. The CDR3 DNA follows: TGTGCCAGCAGCTTAGTCCGGGACGTCGGTGAAAAACTGTTTTTT. The genes are TRBV11-1 and TRBJ1-4; TRBD1 is a possible D gene (5 bases). This CDR3 comprises 15 residues. Deletions cut 1 base from V and 7 bases from J, with 13 bases between. Germline V gene sequence: CDR1 SGHAT, CDR2 FQDESV (reference sequence). The variable domain in full, completed from reference TRBV11-1 and TRBJ1-4, reads EAEVAQSPRYKITEKSQAVAFWCDPISGHATLYWYRQILGQGPELLVQFQDESVVDDSQLPKDRFSAERLKGVDSTLKIQPAELGDSAMYLCASSLVRDVGEKLFFGSGTQLSVL.